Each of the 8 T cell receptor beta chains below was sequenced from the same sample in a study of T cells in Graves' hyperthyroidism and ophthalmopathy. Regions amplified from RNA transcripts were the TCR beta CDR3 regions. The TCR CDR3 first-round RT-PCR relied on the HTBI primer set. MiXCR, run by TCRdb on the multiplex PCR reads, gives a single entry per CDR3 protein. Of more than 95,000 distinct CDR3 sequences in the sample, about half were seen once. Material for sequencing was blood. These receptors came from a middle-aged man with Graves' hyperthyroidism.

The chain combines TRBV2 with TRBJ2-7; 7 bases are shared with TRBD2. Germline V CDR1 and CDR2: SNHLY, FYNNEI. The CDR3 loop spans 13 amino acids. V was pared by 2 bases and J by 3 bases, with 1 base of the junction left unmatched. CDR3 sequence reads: CASSESGVYEQYF. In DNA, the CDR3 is TGTGCCAGCAGTGAAAGCGGGGTCTACGAGCAGTACTTC.

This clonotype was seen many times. CDR3 amino acids: CASSLDQDRKGAGANVLTF. Here the CDR3 DNA reads TGTGCCAGCAGCCTCGACCAGGACAGAAAAGGGGCTGGGGCCAACGTCCTGACTTTC. V usage is TRBV5-8 and J usage is TRBJ2-6, with D possibly matching TRBD1 (6 bases). CDR1 is SGHTS, CDR2 YDEGEE, per germline. V was pared by 4 bases and J by 2 bases, with 22 bases between. There are 19 residues in the CDR3.

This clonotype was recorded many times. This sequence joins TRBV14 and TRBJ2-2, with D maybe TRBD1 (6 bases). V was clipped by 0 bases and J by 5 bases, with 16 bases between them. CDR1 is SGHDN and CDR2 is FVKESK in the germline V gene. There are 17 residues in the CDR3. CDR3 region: CASSQDKGELLTGELFF. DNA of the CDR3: TGTGCCAGCAGCCAAGATAAGGGGGAGTTACTGACCGGGGAGCTGTTTTTT.

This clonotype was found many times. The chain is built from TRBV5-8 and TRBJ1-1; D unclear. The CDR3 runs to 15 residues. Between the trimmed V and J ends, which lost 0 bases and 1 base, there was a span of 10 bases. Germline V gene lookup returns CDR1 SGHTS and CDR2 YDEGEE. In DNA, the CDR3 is TGTGCCAGCAGCTTGGTGGTCGTCGGGAACACTGAAGCTTTCTTT. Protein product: CASSLVVVGNTEAFF.

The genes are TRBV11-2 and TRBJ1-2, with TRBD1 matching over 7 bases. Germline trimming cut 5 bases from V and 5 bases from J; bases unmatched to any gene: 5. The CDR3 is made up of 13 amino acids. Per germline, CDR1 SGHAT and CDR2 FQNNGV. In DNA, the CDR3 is TGTGCCAGCAGCCTGACACAGGGGTATGGCTACACCTTC. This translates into CASSLTQGYGYTF.

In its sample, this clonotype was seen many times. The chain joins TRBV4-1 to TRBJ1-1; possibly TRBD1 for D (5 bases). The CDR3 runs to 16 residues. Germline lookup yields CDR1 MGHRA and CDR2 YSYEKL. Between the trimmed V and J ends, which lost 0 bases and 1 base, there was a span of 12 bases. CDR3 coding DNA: TGCGCCAGCAGCCAAGATCCGACCAGGGCGAACACTGAAGCTTTCTTT. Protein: CASSQDPTRANTEAFF.

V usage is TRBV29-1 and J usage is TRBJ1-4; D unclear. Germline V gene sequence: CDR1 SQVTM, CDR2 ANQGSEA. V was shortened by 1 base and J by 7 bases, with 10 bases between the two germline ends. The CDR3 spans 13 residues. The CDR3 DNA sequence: TGCAGCGTTGAAGTAGCGGGGAGTGAAAAACTGTTTTTT. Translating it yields CSVEVAGSEKLFF.

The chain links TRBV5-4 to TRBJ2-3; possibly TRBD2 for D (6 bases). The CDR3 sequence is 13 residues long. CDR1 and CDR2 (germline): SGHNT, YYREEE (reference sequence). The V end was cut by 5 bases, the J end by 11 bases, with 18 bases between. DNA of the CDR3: TGTGCCAGCAGTGGACTAACAGGCTACGAGCAGTATTTT. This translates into CASSGLTGYEQYF. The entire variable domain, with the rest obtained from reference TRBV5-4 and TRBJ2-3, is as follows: ETGVTQSPTHLIKTRGQQVTLRCSSQSGHNTVSWYQQALGQGPQFIFQYYREEENGRGNFPPRFSGLQFPNYSSELNVNALELDDSALYLCASSGLTGYEQYFGPGTRLTVL.